This TCR beta chain was observed in a study of T cells in Graves' hyperthyroidism and ophthalmopathy. Findings and caveats of the study: Blood shared most expanded thyroid clonotypes above 0.001. Separation of ophthalmopathy from stable hyperthyroidism was achieved by a 13 V-J model.

If no ophthalmopathy progression occurred within 18 months, Graves' hyperthyroidism was stable. Germline V gene lookup returns CDR1 MNHEY and CDR2 SVGAGI. The CDR3 consists of 16 residues. V was cut by 0 bases and J by 3 bases, with 12 bases left in between. About this clonotype: As yet, its antigen is unknown.

Amplified TCR beta CDR3 regions derived from RNA transcripts. TCR CDR3 regions were first amplified by RT-PCR with HTBI primers. MiXCR was run by TCRdb on the multiplex PCR reads, yielding one entry per CDR3 protein. The sample shows 500,000 to 700,000 distinct CDR3 sequences, approximately 16% of them seen only once. Sequencing was done on a sample of blood. The sequence derives from a young woman with Graves' hyperthyroidism. The V call is TRBV6-5, the J call TRBJ2-1; the D is unclear. The chain's CDR3 is CASSYSPSNLYNEQFF. CDR3 nucleotides: TGTGCCAGCAGTTACTCCCCCTCCAACCTCTACAATGAGCAGTTCTTC.